Listed below are T cell receptor beta chains from one sample, sequenced in a study of blood T cell repertoires in COVID-19. Sequencing was performed with immunoSEQ multiplex PCR; in TCRdb, only in-frame clones are kept and a portion is missing. The sample carries about 38,000 clones, 87% recorded once. Input material: peripheral blood. The receptors derive from a man aged 50 to 59 with active or convalescent COVID-19. Both conserved end residues are part of each CDR3. D genes are given only for firm matches. Where a row states a size, it is once, few, many or the class of an expanded clone; other rows omit it.

-	TRBJ2-1	-	TRBV5-1	CASTRGGGNYYNEQFF	TGCGCCAGCACCCGGGGAGGGGGGAATTACTACAATGAGCAGTTCTTC
-	TRBJ2-2	-	TRBV19	CASSIMGTTGELFF	TGTGCCAGTAGTATTATGGGCACCACCGGGGAGCTGTTTTTT
-	TRBJ1-5	-	TRBV4-2	CASSQDRYDSYSNQPQHF	TGTGCCAGCAGCCAAGATCGGTACGATTCGTATAGCAATCAGCCCCAGCATTTT
once	TRBJ2-2	-	TRBV10-3	CAISESKSSRNGELFF	TGTGCCATCAGTGAGTCGAAGTCTAGCCGAAACGGGGAGCTGTTTTTT
-	TRBJ1-1	-	TRBV6-5	CASSPVGVRITEAFF	TGTGCCAGCAGCCCGGTCGGGGTTAGAATCACTGAAGCTTTCTTT
-	TRBJ2-6	TRBD1	TRBV5-6	CASSLGDRDIGANVLTF	TGTGCCAGCAGCTTGGGGGACAGGGACATCGGGGCCAACGTCCTGACTTTC
-	TRBJ1-1	-	TRBV6-5	CASSSGRGSTEAFF	TGTGCCAGCAGTTCGGGCAGGGGATCCACTGAAGCTTTCTTT
once	TRBJ2-2	-	TRBV6-1	CASSEALLGGANTGELFF	TGTGCCAGCAGTGAAGCGCTTCTTGGGGGCGCGAACACCGGGGAGCTGTTTTTT
-	TRBJ2-7	TRBD2	TRBV5-4	CASSLPLGGGSSYEQYF	TGTGCCAGCAGCTTACCCTTGGGCGGCGGGAGTTCCTACGAGCAGTACTTC
-	TRBJ2-3	TRBD2	TRBV27	CASSLSYGRAADTQYF	TGTGCCAGCAGTTTATCCTACGGGAGGGCCGCAGATACGCAGTATTTT
-	TRBJ2-5	-	TRBV18	CASSPGQGETQYF	TGTGCCAGCTCACCCGGTCAGGGAGAGACCCAGTACTTC
-	TRBJ1-1	-	TRBV5-8	CASSPGGNLNTEAFF	TGTGCCAGCAGCCCTGGAGGGAACTTGAACACTGAAGCTTTCTTT
-	TRBJ1-1	TRBD1	TRBV18	CASSPTGTGVTEAFF	TGTGCCAGCTCTCCCACCGGGACAGGGGTTACTGAAGCTTTCTTT
-	TRBJ2-6	TRBD1	TRBV28	CASRTGGAAGANVLTF	TGTGCCAGCAGGACAGGGGGCGCAGCTGGGGCCAACGTCCTGACTTTC
once	TRBJ2-3	-	TRBV27	CASSSFGLLQRDTQYF	TGTGCCAGCAGTTCCTTCGGACTACTACAGAGAGATACGCAGTATTTT
-	TRBJ1-4	-	TRBV11-2	CASSSGHVMFF	TGTGCCAGCAGCTCTGGACACGTTATGTTTTTT
-	TRBJ1-2	TRBD1	TRBV3-1/TRBV3-2	CASSQTQGATGYTF	TGTGCCAGCAGCCAGACACAGGGGGCGACTGGCTACACCTTC
once	TRBJ1-2	TRBD1	TRBV28	CASSLGGQGFYGYTF	TGTGCCAGCAGTTTAGGGGGACAGGGATTCTATGGCTACACCTTC
-	TRBJ1-1	TRBD1	TRBV5-6	CASSLTGGDKAFF	TGTGCCAGCAGCTTGACAGGGGGCGACAAAGCTTTCTTT
once	TRBJ1-1	-	TRBV11-2	CASSFRAMNTEAFF	TGTGCCAGCAGCTTCAGGGCCATGAACACTGAAGCTTTCTTT
-	TRBJ1-3	-	TRBV5-6	CASSLVGARSGNTIYF	TGTGCCAGCAGCTTGGTGGGGGCCCGCTCTGGAAACACCATATATTTT
-	TRBJ1-1	-	TRBV11-2	CASSLRRNTEAFF	TGTGCCAGCAGCCTCCGTCGGAACACTGAAGCTTTCTTT
-	TRBJ1-4	TRBD1	TRBV14	CASSQSTPRGKEDEKLFF	TGTGCCAGCAGCCAATCCACCCCCAGGGGGAAGGAGGATGAAAAACTGTTTTTT
-	TRBJ2-1	TRBD2	TRBV15	CATSRATSGTGNEQFF	TGTGCCACCAGCAGAGCTACTAGCGGGACTGGAAATGAGCAGTTCTTC
-	TRBJ1-5	-	TRBV28	CASRVGGQPQHF	TGTGCCAGCAGGGTTGGGGGGCAGCCCCAGCATTTT
-	TRBJ1-6	-	TRBV6-5	CASRPPGQNSPLHF	TGTGCCAGCAGACCCCCCGGACAGAATTCACCCCTCCACTTT
-	TRBJ1-5	-	TRBV11-2	CASSRRGFNQPQHF	TGTGCCAGCAGCCGGAGGGGATTCAATCAGCCCCAGCATTTT
-	TRBJ1-4	TRBD1	TRBV14	CASSQAFGGQGTNEKLFF	TGTGCCAGCAGCCAAGCCTTCGGGGGACAGGGAACTAATGAAAAACTGTTTTTT
-	TRBJ1-2	TRBD1	TRBV25-1	CASSRDSSYGYTF	TGTGCCAGCAGCCGGGACAGCTCCTATGGCTACACCTTC
-	TRBJ1-1	-	TRBV4-1	CASSQFWTERLKAFF	TGCGCCAGCAGCCAATTTTGGACAGAACGGCTGAAAGCTTTCTTT
-	TRBJ1-3	TRBD1	TRBV11-2	CASSLDRGGNTIYF	TGTGCCAGCAGCTTGGACAGGGGGGGAAACACCATATATTTT
-	TRBJ2-7	-	TRBV9	CASSPQGTAYEQYF	TGTGCCAGCAGCCCCCAGGGGACCGCCTACGAGCAGTACTTC
-	TRBJ1-2	-	TRBV18	CASSPAGLSDYGYTF	TGTGCCAGCTCACCGGCAGGGCTATCCGACTATGGCTACACCTTC
once	TRBJ2-7	-	TRBV5-1	CASSLRQSYEQYF	TGCGCCAGCAGCTTGCGACAGTCCTACGAGCAGTACTTC
-	TRBJ2-3	-	TRBV18	CASSPDRGRSTDTQYF	TGTGCCAGCTCACCTGACCGGGGTAGGAGCACAGATACGCAGTATTTT
-	TRBJ1-2	-	TRBV28	CASSTTYGYTF	TGTGCCAGCAGTACAACCTATGGCTACACCTTC
-	TRBJ1-3	-	TRBV7-9	CASSLVSGLSGNTIYF	TGTGCCAGCAGCTTAGTTAGCGGGCTATCTGGAAACACCATATATTTT
-	TRBJ2-2	-	TRBV6-5	CASRFDRNTGELFF	TGTGCCAGCAGATTCGACAGGAACACCGGGGAGCTGTTTTTT
-	TRBJ2-3	TRBD2	TRBV5-1	CASSANLAGVGDTQYF	TGCGCCAGCAGCGCCAACCTAGCGGGAGTAGGTGATACGCAGTATTTT
once	TRBJ2-3	-	TRBV6-4	CASRTRWLPPADTQYF	TGTGCCAGCAGGACAAGGTGGCTTCCCCCCGCAGATACGCAGTATTTT
few	TRBJ1-1	TRBD1	TRBV5-6	CASSWRDRGLPTEAFF	TGTGCCAGCAGCTGGAGGGACAGGGGGCTGCCCACTGAAGCTTTCTTT
-	TRBJ2-1	-	TRBV15	CATSPFSYNEQFF	TGTGCCACCTCCCCGTTTTCCTACAATGAGCAGTTCTTC
-	TRBJ1-5	-	TRBV10-2	CASSEWAKSNQPQHF	TGCGCCAGCAGTGAGTGGGCTAAGAGCAATCAGCCCCAGCATTTT
-	TRBJ1-5	-	TRBV7-9	CASSPTGLNQPQHF	TGTGCCAGCAGCCCGACAGGTCTCAATCAGCCCCAGCATTTT
once	TRBJ1-1	-	TRBV2	CASSEENTEAFF	TGTGCCAGCTCAGAGGAAAACACTGAAGCTTTCTTT
-	TRBJ2-7	TRBD1	TRBV5-1	CASSFTGGREYEQYF	TGCGCCAGCAGCTTCACAGGGGGGCGGGAATACGAGCAGTACTTC
few	TRBJ1-3	-	TRBV12-3/TRBV12-4	CASSRNTIYF	TGTGCCAGCAGCCGTAACACCATATATTTT
-	TRBJ2-1	-	TRBV25-1	CASSTMGRLNEQFF	TGTGCCAGCAGTACGATGGGCAGGCTCAATGAGCAGTTCTTC
-	TRBJ2-2	TRBD2	TRBV5-4	CASSSGLAGAHTGELFF	TGTGCCAGCAGCTCTGGACTAGCGGGAGCGCACACCGGGGAGCTGTTTTTT